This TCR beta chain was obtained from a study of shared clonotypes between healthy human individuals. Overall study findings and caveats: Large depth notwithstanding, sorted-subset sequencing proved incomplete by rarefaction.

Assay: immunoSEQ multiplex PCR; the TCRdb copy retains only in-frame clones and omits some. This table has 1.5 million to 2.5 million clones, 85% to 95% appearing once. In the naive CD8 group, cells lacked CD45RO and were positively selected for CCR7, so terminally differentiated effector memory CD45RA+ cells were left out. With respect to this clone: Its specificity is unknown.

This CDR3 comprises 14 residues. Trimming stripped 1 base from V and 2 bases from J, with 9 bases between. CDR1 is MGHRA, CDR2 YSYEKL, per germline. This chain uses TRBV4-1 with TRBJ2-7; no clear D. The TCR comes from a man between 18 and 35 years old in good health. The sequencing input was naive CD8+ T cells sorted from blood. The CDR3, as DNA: TGCGCCAGCAGCCAAGGATACCTAACCTACGAGCAGTACTTC. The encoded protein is CASSQGYLTYEQYF.